This T cell receptor beta chain was observed in a study of early T cells in non-severe SARS-CoV-2 infection (dated by TCRdb to about 2021). With regard to the full study: TCR sequencing used bulk RNA from unsorted whole blood, so alpha and beta chains could not be paired. Here is what the overall study found, with its caveats: VDJdb matching was skewed toward anti-spike CD8 responses and likely underestimated virus-specific expansions by missing private and CD4 specificities.

This clonotype has at least ten counts. Its antigen is currently not known. No base-level quality is on record; no much larger clone is a single base apart. The library came from 5' RACE. The reads were generated on a NextSeq 500. The TCR library protocol attached unique molecular identifiers to individual cDNA molecules to correct for sequencing error and PCR bias. TCR alpha and beta chains were both sequenced, and the abundances of alpha and beta sequences in each sample were closely correlated with each other. Regarding the original processing steps: Decombinator V4 was used to annotate the V gene, J gene and CDR3 of the TCR sequences. Expanded TCRs were defined as changing significantly between any two time points under a Poisson model with p below 0.0001. TCR abundances were normalised to the total number of TCRs sequenced per sample and were expressed as counts per million. MAIT TCRs were defined by TRAV1-2 paired with TRAJ12, TRAJ20 or TRAJ33, and iNKT TCRs by TRAV10 paired with TRAJ18. VDJdb, accessed on 1 November 2021, was searched for TCRs annotated for CMV, EBV and SARS-CoV-2, and TCRs annotated for more than one antigen were excluded. TCRdb reanalyzed the raw reads on its own, using fastp at Q25 for trimming and MiXCR for clone calling, and kept in-frame beta chains. All rows with the same CDR3 protein become a single entry with the most common DNA and genes. TCRdb, rather than the study authors, made the V and J calls. In all, the sample holds nearly 30,000 distinct CDR3 sequences, and 5.5% to 6.5% of those were seen once. The top ten clonotypes cover less than 6% of the sample.

The CDR3 runs 14 residues from the cysteine to the phenylalanine. Kept here is only the CDR3 DNA, which spans 42 bases and is read in frame from base 1. Relative to germline, V is 0 bases shorter and J is 5 bases shorter, with 9 bases between their ends. As encoded in the germline V gene (reference sequence), CDR1 is SEHNR while CDR2 is FQNEAQ. The study was a case-control design nested within a healthcare worker cohort in London, UK, with weekly nasopharyngeal swab PCR tests and blood sampling. Healthcare workers were enrolled in the week of the UK lockdown, from 23 to 31 March 2020, and were followed every week for up to roughly 16 weeks.

The chain links TRBV7-9 with TRBJ2-3, and possibly TRBD2, on 6 matching bases. The sequencing input was whole blood. The TCR was taken from an adult who was a healthcare worker with PCR-confirmed SARS-CoV-2 infection or an uninfected control (not recorded which). The CDR3 region: CASSLAGRIDTQYF. The sequenced DNA is TGTGCCAGCAGCTTAGCCGGGAGAATAGATACGCAGTATTTT.